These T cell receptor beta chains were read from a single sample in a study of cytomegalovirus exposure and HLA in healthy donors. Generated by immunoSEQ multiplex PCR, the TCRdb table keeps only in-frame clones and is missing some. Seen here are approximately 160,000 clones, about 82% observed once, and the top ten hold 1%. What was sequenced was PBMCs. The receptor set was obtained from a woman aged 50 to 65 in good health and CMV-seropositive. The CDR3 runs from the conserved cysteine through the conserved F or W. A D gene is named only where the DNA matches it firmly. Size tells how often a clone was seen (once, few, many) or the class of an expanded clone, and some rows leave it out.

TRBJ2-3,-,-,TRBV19,TGTGCCAGTAGTCCGGGACTCGAATTCCAATACGGGTATTTT,CASSPGLEFQYGYF
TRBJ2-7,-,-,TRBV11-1,TGTGCCAGCAGGCGGGACAGCTACTACGAGCAGTACTTC,CASRRDSYYEQYF
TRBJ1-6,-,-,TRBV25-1,TGTGCCAGCAGTTCGGAATGGGCTTCACCCCTCCACTTT,CASSSEWASPLHF
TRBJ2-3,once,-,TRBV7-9,TGTGCCAGCAGCCCTAACACAGATACGCAGTATTTT,CASSPNTDTQYF
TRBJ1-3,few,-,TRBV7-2,TGTGCCAGCAGCTTAGGGGGGCCTGGAAACACCATATATTTT,CASSLGGPGNTIYF
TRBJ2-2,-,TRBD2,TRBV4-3,TGCGCCAGCAGCCAAGACGGCCTAGCGGGAGCCATGAACACCGGGGAGCTGTTTTTT,CASSQDGLAGAMNTGELFF
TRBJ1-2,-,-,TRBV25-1,TGTGCCAGCAGTGAGTCAGGGGCCCTTAACTATGGCTACACCTTC,CASSESGALNYGYTF
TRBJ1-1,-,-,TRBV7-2,TGTGCCAGCAGCCCAAACAGGGAATTAATGAACACTGAAGCTTTCTTT,CASSPNRELMNTEAFF
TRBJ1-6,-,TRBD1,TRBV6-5,TGTGCCAGCAGTTACAACTCGCCAGGGGGCGGTTCACCCCTCCACTTT,CASSYNSPGGGSPLHF
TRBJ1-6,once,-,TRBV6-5,TGTGCCAGCAGTTACTCTCTGACCCCGGGGTCACCCCTCCACTTT,CASSYSLTPGSPLHF
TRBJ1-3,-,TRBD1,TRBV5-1,TGCGCCAGCAGCTTGGGGCCTGGACAGGGGAAAAACACCATATATTTT,CASSLGPGQGKNTIYF
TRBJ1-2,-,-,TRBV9,TGTGCCAGCAGCCCCCAGGGCTACCCTAACTATGGCTACACCTTC,CASSPQGYPNYGYTF
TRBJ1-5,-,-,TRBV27,TGTGCCAGCAGTAGCGGGGGTTGGTATCAGCCCCAGCATTTT,CASSSGGWYQPQHF